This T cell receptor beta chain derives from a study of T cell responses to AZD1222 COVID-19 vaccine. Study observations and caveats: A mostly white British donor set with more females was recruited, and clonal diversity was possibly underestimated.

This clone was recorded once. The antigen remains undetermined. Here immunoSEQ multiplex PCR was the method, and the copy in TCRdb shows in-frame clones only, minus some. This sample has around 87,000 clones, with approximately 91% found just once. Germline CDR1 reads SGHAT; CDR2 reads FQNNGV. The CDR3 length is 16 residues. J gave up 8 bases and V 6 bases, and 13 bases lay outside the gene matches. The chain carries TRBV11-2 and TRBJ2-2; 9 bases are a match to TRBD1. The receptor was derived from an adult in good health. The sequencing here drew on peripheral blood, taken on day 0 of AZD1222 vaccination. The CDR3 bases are TGTGCCAGCAGACCTTACAGGGGGCGCGAGTCGGGGGAGCTGTTTTTT. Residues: CASRPYRGRESGELFF.